The following is a T cell receptor (beta chain) sequence with its context. Its antigen is as yet unknown. The cDNA for TCR beta came from 5'RACE template switching with UMIs. TCRdb re-called the 5' RACE reads and catalogs CDR3 proteins one per entry, DNA excluded. Its table records 300,000 to 500,000 distinct CDR3 sequences. This CDR3 spans 16 amino acids. Germline values: CDR1 SGHRS, CDR2 YFSETQ. This sample was included in a study of T cells expressing NK-cell markers. Study details: From sorted CD3+CD56+NKG2C+, CD3+CD56+NKG2C- and CD3+CD56-NKG2C+ T cells came the TCR beta repertoires. Whole-study findings and limits: Clarity on HCMV specificity was lacking for the expanded NKG2C+ T cell clones. In five or six donors, dominant NKG2C+ clonotypes were roughly 1.0-8% of CD8+ T cells.

The rearrangement links TRBV5-1 to TRBJ2-1; TCRdb picks TRBD2, but there is no DNA to check that call. Input material: blood T cells: a sorted CD56 or NKG2C T cell subset, CD4+ or CD8+ T cells, or bulk PBMC T cells (not recorded which). This receptor was taken from a woman in her 50s in good health. CDR3 protein: CASNKRTSGFYNEQFF.